Listed below are T cell receptor beta chains from one sample, sequenced in a study of tumour-infiltrating T cells in Burkitt lymphoma. Profiled with immunoSEQ multiplex PCR; TCRdb holds only in-frame clones, not every one. Counted here are around 48,000 clones, around 29% occurring once; the ten biggest clones make up roughly 2.8%. What was sequenced was tumor tissue. These receptors all come from a human donor with Burkitt lymphoma. Both conserved end residues are part of each CDR3.

TRBJ1-2,TRBV29-1,CSVDPKTGFGYGYTF
TRBJ2-7,TRBV28,CASSFSQLSDEQYF
TRBJ2-1,TRBV5-1,CASSADRTRSNEQFF
TRBJ1-6,TRBV7-2,CASSLAAEGNSPLHF
TRBJ1-1,TRBV6-5,CASSYGGGAGTEAFF
TRBJ2-7,TRBV4-3,CASSQDRTSYEQYF
TRBJ2-2,TRBV5-1,CASSAGQANTGELFF
TRBJ2-3,TRBV29-1,CSVERPETDTQYF
TRBJ2-3,TRBV18,CASSPGTGRPDTQYF
TRBJ2-1,TRBV7-7,CASSFAASSYNEQFF
TRBJ1-1,TRBV5-1,CASSSQIGGRYTEAFF
TRBJ2-7,TRBV6-1,CASTPDRGRGEQYF
TRBJ1-1,TRBV29-1,CSSGGLSTEAFF
TRBJ2-1,TRBV11-2,CASSLAAGALSSYNEQFF
TRBJ2-5,TRBV9,CASSVALPETQYF
TRBJ1-3,TRBV5-1,CASSPNIGGNTIYF
TRBJ2-7,TRBV5-4,CASSLTSGGGEQYF
TRBJ2-1,TRBV30,CAWSSGGAQFF
TRBJ2-3,TRBV4-2,CASSQVAGTGGADTQYF
TRBJ1-1,TRBV2,CASSEGRVAFF
TRBJ2-6,TRBV15,CATSRAGTVGANVLTF
TRBJ2-3,TRBV6-4,CASSPSGGTDTQYF
TRBJ2-1,TRBV6-7,CASSYGGRKANEQFF